Each of the 19 T cell receptor beta chains below was sequenced from the same sample in a study of cytomegalovirus exposure and HLA in healthy donors (TCRdb year 2017). Libraries were prepared through the immunoSEQ multiplex PCR assay. For the multiplex PCR, a mixture combining 60 forward primers for TCR Vbeta segments and 13 reverse primers for TCR Jbeta segments was used. TCRdb took this table from immuneACCESS and kept in-frame rearrangements with V and J called. Such tables lack part of the clones; where checked against another copy, unresolved V genes explain under half of the gap, and the rest is unexplained. This sample lists approximately 75,000 clones; roughly 88% were detected once. The top ten clonotypes cover 15% to 20% of the sample. Material for sequencing was PBMCs. Every receptor here comes from a man in his 70s in good health and CMV-seropositive.

The CDR3 sequence is CASSHQETQYF. The CDR3 bases are TGTGCCAGCAGCCATCAAGAGACCCAGTACTTC. This chain joins TRBV28 and TRBJ2-5; D remains ambiguous. CDR1 is MDHEN and CDR2 is SYDVKM in the germline V gene. V lost 6 bases and J 2 bases, leaving 4 bases between the germline ends. The CDR3 is made up of 11 amino acids. Full variable domain (missing parts from reference TRBV28 and TRBJ2-5): DVKVTQSSRYLVKRTGEKVFLECVQDMDHENMFWYRQDPGLGLRLIYFSYDVKMKEKGDIPEGYSVSREKKERFSLILESASTNQTSMYLCASSHQETQYFGPGTRLLVL.

The CDR3 sequence is CASSPREDTNEKLFF. In nucleotides, the CDR3 is TGTGCCAGCTCACCAAGGGAGGACACTAATGAAAAACTGTTTTTT. The V gene is TRBV18, the J gene TRBJ1-4, with D unclear. There are 15 residues in the CDR3. Trimming removed 2 bases at V and 2 bases at J, with 9 bases between. CDR1 is KGHSH and CDR2 is LQKENI in the germline V gene.

CDR3 in amino acids: CASSQTSGTGYQPQHF. The CDR3 nucleotides read TGCGCCAGCAGCCAGACCTCCGGGACAGGCTATCAGCCCCAGCATTTT. The rearrangement uses TRBV4-1 and TRBJ1-5; TRBD1 matches 8 bases. V dropped 3 bases and J dropped 5; count of bases not matched to a gene: 9. The length of the CDR3 is 16 residues. The germline V gene has CDR1 MGHRA and CDR2 YSYEKL.

The genes are TRBV6-1 and TRBJ1-2; D call uncertain. Germline V lookup: CDR1 MNHNS, CDR2 SASEGT. V lost 7 bases, J lost 6 bases, and 9 bases lay in between. The CDR3 is 11 residues long. CDR3 protein: CASTRHHGYTF. DNA of the CDR3: TGTGCCAGCACGAGACATCATGGCTACACCTTC.

CDR3 in amino acids: CASSWDMGTEAFF. The DNA for the CDR3 is TGTGCCAGCAGCTGGGACATGGGTACTGAAGCTTTCTTT. This chain links TRBV7-9 with TRBJ1-1; D is possibly TRBD1 (6 bases). CDR1 is SEHNR, CDR2 FQNEAQ, per germline (reference sequence). With 4 bases removed from V and 5 bases from J, the gap between germline ends came to 11 bases. The CDR3 spans 13 residues.

The gene calls are TRBV5-1 and TRBJ2-5; tentatively, D is TRBD1 (5 bases). The germline CDR1 and CDR2 sequences are SGHRS and YFSETQ. There are 15 residues in the CDR3. V lost 4 bases and J lost 1, with 14 bases in between. The CDR3: CASSPQGFPQETQYF. CDR3 DNA sequence: TGCGCCAGCAGCCCCCAGGGATTTCCCCAAGAGACCCAGTACTTC. Supplemented by reference TRBV5-1 and TRBJ2-5, the full variable domain reads KAGVTQTPRYLIKTRGQQVTLSCSPISGHRSVSWYQQTPGQGLQFLFEYFSETQRNKGNFPGRFSGRQFSNSRSEMNVSTLELGDSALYLCASSPQGFPQETQYFGPGTRLLVL.

The chain joins TRBV19 to TRBJ2-5, with TRBD1 identical over 7 bases. This CDR3 has 15 residues. Germline loops: CDR1 LNHDA, CDR2 SQIVND (reference sequence). With V trimmed by 7 bases and J by 4 bases, 12 bases remained unmatched. CDR3 sequence: CASTWGTASGETQYF. The DNA of the CDR3 is TGTGCCAGTACTTGGGGGACAGCCTCCGGAGAGACCCAGTACTTC.

This rearrangement joins TRBV2 to TRBJ2-5, with D perhaps TRBD1 (6 bases). The germline V and J ends were trimmed by 3 bases and 4 bases, with 21 bases remaining between them. This CDR3 region has 17 residues. CDR1 SNHLY and CDR2 FYNNEI come from the germline V gene. The CDR3 DNA reads as TGTGCCAGCAGTGAGGACAGCGTCGGGCCAGCTCGAGAGACCCAGTACTTC. Its translation is CASSEDSVGPARETQYF.

The chain combines TRBV6-5 with TRBJ1-1, with D perhaps TRBD1 (5 bases). Germline CDR1 and CDR2: MNHEY and SVGAGI. The CDR3 runs 12 residues. The germline V and J ends were trimmed by 8 bases and 3 bases, with 10 bases remaining between them. CDR3 sequence (DNA): TGTGCCAGCGGAGACAGTTACACTGAAGCTTTCTTT. Amino acids: CASGDSYTEAFF.

The chain is built from TRBV19 and TRBJ1-1; 8 nucleotides agree with TRBD1. V trimming: 6 bases; J trimming: 6 bases; junction bases outside the gene matches: 0. Looked up from germline, CDR1 is LNHDA and CDR2 is SQIVND (reference sequence). This CDR3 comprises 11 residues. CDR3 bases: TGTGCCAGTAGACAGGGGGCTGAAGCTTTCTTT. Protein product: CASRQGAEAFF.

This chain uses TRBV5-1 with TRBJ2-7, with a tentative D call TRBD1 (5 bases). The CDR3 runs to 16 residues. CDR1 and CDR2 (germline): SGHRS, YFSETQ. Trimming pared 4 bases from V and 0 bases from J, leaving 17 bases between. For the CDR3, the DNA is TGCGCCAGCAGCCCCCCCGCGGCAGGGTTCTCCTACGAGCAGTACTTC. The encoded protein is CASSPPAAGFSYEQYF.

This chain uses TRBV4-1 with TRBJ2-1; 11 bases map to TRBD2. The CDR3 consists of 18 residues. The germline CDR1 and CDR2 sequences are MGHRA and YSYEKL. The V gene end was trimmed by 2 bases and the J gene end by 8 bases; junction bases not matched to a gene: 14. The CDR3 reads CASSQPAGTSGLGDEQFF. The CDR3 DNA is TGCGCCAGCAGCCAACCTGCCGGGACTAGCGGATTGGGTGATGAGCAGTTCTTC.

The chain couples TRBV5-1 to TRBJ2-7, with a tentative D call TRBD1 (5 bases). The CDR3 length is 14 residues. In germline, CDR1 is SGHRS, CDR2 YFSETQ. V was clipped by 0 bases and J by 6 bases, with 13 bases between them. The CDR3 nucleotides are TGCGCCAGCAGCTTGGTAGGGGAATCTGGCGAGCAGTACTTC. Protein: CASSLVGESGEQYF.

The chain couples TRBV6-6 to TRBJ1-4, with 7 bases lining up with TRBD1. With 8 bases clipped from V and 1 base from J, the junction kept 1 base outside the gene matches. This CDR3 has 13 residues. CDR1 is MNHNY, CDR2 SVGAGI, per germline (reference sequence). This CDR3 reads CASRQGTNEKLFF. In DNA form, the CDR3 reads TGTGCCAGCCGACAGGGAACTAATGAAAAACTGTTTTTT.

The V gene is TRBV6-6, the J gene TRBJ2-7; D might be TRBD2 (5 bases). Trimming took off 2 bases at V and 0 bases at J, with 5 bases between the two ends. The CDR3 runs 13 residues. Germline CDR1 reads MNHNY; CDR2 reads SVGAGI (reference sequence). The CDR3 DNA sequence: TGTGCCAGCAGTTACACTAGCTCCTACGAGCAGTACTTC. It yields the protein CASSYTSSYEQYF.

This clone showed up just once. This chain joins TRBV5-4 and TRBJ1-2; 7 bases map to TRBD1. This CDR3 has 14 residues. Germline lookup yields CDR1 SGHNT and CDR2 YYREEE (reference sequence). With 4 bases clipped from V and 7 bases from J, the junction kept 10 bases outside the gene matches. CDR3: CASSHPTGISGYTF. The CDR3 DNA follows: TGTGCCAGCAGCCACCCGACAGGGATAAGTGGCTACACCTTC.

The rearrangement uses TRBV7-9 and TRBJ2-5; 15 bases are a match to TRBD2. The V segment lost 6 bases and the J segment 1 base; nucleotides outside the gene matches: 12. Germline CDR1 reads SEHNR; CDR2 reads FQNEAQ (reference sequence). The CDR3 spans 19 residues. CDR3 sequence reads: CASSRGLAGGLHLQETQYF. The CDR3 nucleotides are TGTGCCAGCAGTCGCGGACTAGCGGGGGGGCTACACCTCCAAGAGACCCAGTACTTC.

The chain links TRBV5-6 to TRBJ1-2, with 7 positions matching TRBD1. CDR1 SGHDT and CDR2 YYEEEE come from the germline V gene. Unmatched junction bases numbered 13, after V lost 0 bases and J lost 8 bases. CDR3 length: 16 residues. The CDR3 DNA is TGTGCCAGCAGCTTGGCCAATCAGGGGGAGAGAGAAGGCTACACCTTC. Translated: CASSLANQGEREGYTF. The full variable domain, with the rest looked up from reference TRBV5-6 and TRBJ1-2, is DAGVTQSPTHLIKTRGQQVTLRCSPKSGHDTVSWYQQALGQGPQFIFQYYEEEERQRGNFPDRFSGHQFPNYSSELNVNALLLGDSALYLCASSLANQGEREGYTFGSGTRLTVV.

This clone appeared once. The chain joins TRBV21-1 to TRBJ2-1; TRBD1 is the table's D call and was not checked against the DNA. TRBV21-1 is an annotated pseudogene. This CDR3 is built from 14 residues. CDR3: CASSKDSSYNEQFF. The DNA of the CDR3 is TGTGCCAGCAGCAAAGACAGCTCCTACAATGAGCAGTTCTTC.